These 22 T cell receptor beta chains were sequenced from one sample in a study of blood T cell repertoires in COVID-19. Measured with immunoSEQ multiplex PCR; TCRdb has only the in-frame clones, and not every one. In the table there are about 120,000 clones, about 86% of which are singletons. Sequencing was done on a sample of peripheral blood. These receptors were obtained from an older man who had recovered from COVID-19.

The rearrangement links TRBV11-2 to TRBJ1-1; D remains ambiguous. The length of the CDR3 is 13 residues. Germline V gene sequence: CDR1 SGHAT, CDR2 FQNNGV. V lost 1 base and J lost 2, with 5 bases in between. DNA for the CDR3: TGTGCCAGCAGCTTAGGCGGCAACACTGAAGCTTTCTTT. It codes for CASSLGGNTEAFF. Using reference TRBV11-2 and TRBJ1-1 for the parts outside the CDR3, the full variable domain is EAGVAQSPRYKIIEKRQSVAFWCNPISGHATLYWYQQILGQGPKLLIQFQNNGVVDDSQLPKDRFSAERLKGVDSTLKIQPAKLEDSAVYLCASSLGGNTEAFFGQGTRLTVV.

The V call is TRBV30, the J call TRBJ1-4, with 10 nucleotides matching TRBD1. The CDR3 length is 13 residues. Germline V CDR1 and CDR2: GTSNPN, SVGIG (reference sequence). V dropped 4 bases and J dropped 6; count of bases not matched to a gene: 2. The CDR3 nucleotides read TGTGCCTGGAAAGGACAGGGGGATGAAAAACTGTTTTTT. Protein sequence: CAWKGQGDEKLFF.

As DNA, the CDR3 is TGTGCCAGCAGCTTCGGGGGGAGAGGCTACACCTTC. Encoded protein: CASSFGGRGYTF. The genes are TRBV11-2 and TRBJ1-2; D perhaps matches TRBD1 (5 bases). V lost 3 bases and J 8 bases, leaving 10 bases between the germline ends. The V gene's germline CDR1 is SGHAT and CDR2 FQNNGV. The CDR3 has 12 residues.

The chain uses TRBV30 and TRBJ2-1, with 13 bases lining up with TRBD2. Germline CDR1 GTSNPN, CDR2 SVGIG (reference sequence). J lost 7 bases, V lost 5 bases, and 8 bases had no gene match. The CDR3 runs 15 residues. The CDR3 loop reads CAWWTSGSPTNEQFF. In nucleotides, the CDR3 is TGTGCCTGGTGGACTAGCGGGAGCCCTACTAATGAGCAGTTCTTC.

This clone was seen a few times. The rearrangement uses TRBV19 and TRBJ1-2, with 7 bases matching TRBD1. This CDR3 has 17 amino acids. Germline CDR1 and CDR2: LNHDA and SQIVND (reference sequence). Trimming at V came to 1 base and at J to 2 bases, leaving 10 bases not matched to a gene. The CDR3 reads CASSIGGRWDSNYGYTF. In nucleotides, the CDR3 is TGTGCCAGTAGTATAGGAGGGAGATGGGACAGCAACTATGGCTACACCTTC.

The chain combines TRBV4-1 with TRBJ2-7; 8 nucleotides line up with TRBD2. Per the germline V gene, CDR1 is MGHRA and CDR2 is YSYEKL. V lost 3 bases, J lost 0 bases, and 4 bases stayed unmatched. CDR3 length: 15 amino acids. CDR3 in amino acids: CASSQTSASSYEQYF. CDR3 DNA: TGCGCCAGCAGCCAGACTAGCGCGAGCTCCTACGAGCAGTACTTC.

The V call is TRBV24-1, the J call TRBJ2-7; the match to TRBD1 covers 10 bases. V lost 7 bases, J lost 6 bases, and 14 bases stayed unmatched. The CDR3 runs 16 residues. Germline V gene lookup returns CDR1 KGHDR and CDR2 SFDVKD. CDR3: CATSHTTGTGDGEQYF. The CDR3 DNA sequence: TGTGCCACCAGCCATACAACCGGGACAGGGGACGGCGAGCAGTACTTC.

The rearrangement uses TRBV11-2 and TRBJ2-7, with a possible D match to TRBD1 (5 bases). Germline V gene lookup returns CDR1 SGHAT and CDR2 FQNNGV. CDR3 length equals 16 residues. V lost 0 bases and J 3 bases, leaving 15 bases between the germline ends. The CDR3 DNA reads as TGTGCCAGCAGCTTAGACCCCTTCAGGACAATCTACGAGCAGTACTTC. Protein: CASSLDPFRTIYEQYF.

This CDR3 is CASKERVNTGELFF. CDR3 coding DNA: TGTGCCAGCAAAGAGCGGGTAAACACCGGGGAGCTGTTTTTT. The rearrangement links TRBV2 to TRBJ2-2; a weak D match, TRBD2 (6 bases). Trimming shortened V by 7 bases and J by 2 bases, and 11 bases separated the two germline ends. Germline lookup yields CDR1 SNHLY and CDR2 FYNNEI. The CDR3 runs to 14 residues.

The V gene is TRBV12-3 or TRBV12-4, the J gene TRBJ1-5; D is possibly TRBD1 (5 bases). The CDR3 runs to 13 residues. V was shortened by 3 bases and J by 6 bases, with 9 bases between the two germline ends. Here the CDR3 reads CASSFGGGQPQHF. CDR3 in DNA: TGTGCCAGCAGTTTCGGGGGGGGTCAGCCCCAGCATTTT.

The V call is TRBV4-1, the J call TRBJ2-7; TRBD2 might be the D (6 bases). Trimming left V 3 bases short and J 0 bases short, with 9 bases between. This CDR3 is 14 amino acids long. Looked up from germline, CDR1 is MGHRA and CDR2 is YSYEKL. The CDR3 protein is CASSQDYLSYEQYF. CDR3 sequence (DNA): TGCGCCAGCAGCCAGGACTACCTCTCCTACGAGCAGTACTTC.

The gene calls are TRBV2 and TRBJ2-1; a weak D match, TRBD2 (6 bases). Trimming shortened V by 2 bases and J by 10 bases, and 15 bases separated the two germline ends. Germline CDR1 reads SNHLY; CDR2 reads FYNNEI. The CDR3 runs to 14 residues. As DNA, the CDR3 is TGTGCCAGCAGTGAATCGTTCGCGGGACGGGAGCAGTTCTTC. Translated, it gives CASSESFAGREQFF.

The rearrangement links TRBV30 to TRBJ2-7; a possible D gene is TRBD1 (6 bases). CDR1 is GTSNPN and CDR2 is SVGIG in the germline V gene (reference sequence). The V end lost 3 bases, the J end lost 3 bases, and 9 bases lay between the germline ends. This CDR3 is 12 amino acids long. The CDR3: CAWRDRGYEQYF. The CDR3 nucleotides are TGTGCCTGGAGGGACAGAGGCTACGAGCAGTACTTC.

The chain carries TRBV19 and TRBJ2-5, with 7 bases matching TRBD1. The V gene end was trimmed by 7 bases and the J gene end by 5 bases; junction bases not matched to a gene: 7. CDR3 size: 13 residues. Germline CDR1 is LNHDA and CDR2 is SQIVND (reference sequence). The CDR3 reads CASMGTATETQYF. The CDR3 DNA is TGTGCCAGTATGGGGACAGCAACGGAGACCCAGTACTTC.

In its sample, this clone was seen once. V is TRBV5-1 and J is TRBJ1-2; TRBD1 agrees at 9 bases. J lost 4 bases, V lost 4 bases, and 5 bases had no gene match. The V gene's germline CDR1 is SGHRS and CDR2 YFSETQ. This CDR3 has 14 amino acids. The CDR3 bases are TGCGCCAGCAGCCTCCCGGGACAGGGCTATGGCTACACCTTC. The encoded protein is CASSLPGQGYGYTF.

The V and J genes are TRBV10-3 and TRBJ1-2; TRBD1 is a possible D gene (5 bases). This CDR3 region has 14 residues. V lost 7 bases and J 2 bases, leaving 14 bases between the germline ends. Germline-derived CDR1 and CDR2 are ENHRY and SYGVKD. The CDR3 is CAITEDILNYGYTF. In nucleotides, the CDR3 is TGTGCCATCACCGAGGACATTCTAAACTATGGCTACACCTTC.

This chain connects TRBV2 to TRBJ1-5; 10 positions match TRBD1. The CDR3 consists of 15 residues. After removal of 1 base from V and 7 bases from J, the junction contained 4 bases not matched to a gene. Per the germline V gene, CDR1 is SNHLY and CDR2 is FYNNEI. The chain's CDR3 is CASSEGLTGGQPQHF. The CDR3 nucleotides are TGTGCCAGCAGTGAAGGGTTGACAGGGGGCCAGCCCCAGCATTTT.

V is TRBV19 and J is TRBJ2-1, with TRBD2 matching 9 bases. Germline trimming cut 5 bases from V and 6 bases from J; bases unmatched to any gene: 5. Germline-derived CDR1 and CDR2 are LNHDA and SQIVND (reference sequence). This CDR3 is built from 14 residues. The CDR3 sequence is CASSPAGGINEQFF. As DNA, the CDR3 is TGTGCCAGTAGTCCGGCGGGAGGGATCAATGAGCAGTTCTTC.

V and J are TRBV7-3 and TRBJ2-1, with D maybe TRBD2 (6 bases). V gave up 2 bases and J gave up 7 bases, with 15 bases separating them. The V gene's germline CDR1 is SGHTA and CDR2 FQGTGA. The CDR3 totals 15 residues. In DNA, the CDR3 is TGTGCCAGCAGCTTAGGCTACCGCGGGATGAATGAGCAGTTCTTC. Amino acids: CASSLGYRGMNEQFF.

The chain uses TRBV13 and TRBJ2-3, with a weak D call TRBD2 (6 bases). The CDR3 covers 14 residues. V lost 2 bases, J lost 2 bases, and 8 bases lay in between. Germline V gene lookup returns CDR1 PRHDT and CDR2 FYEKMQ (reference sequence). The CDR3 region is CASSLTGVTDTQYF. The CDR3 DNA follows: TGTGCCAGCAGCTTAACGGGGGTCACAGATACGCAGTATTTT.

The CDR3, as DNA: TGCGCCAGCAGTGAGGTTGCTAGCGGGAGCTACAATGAGCAGTTCTTC. The encoded protein is CASSEVASGSYNEQFF. This chain connects TRBV10-1 to TRBJ2-1; 10 bases match TRBD2. J lost 3 bases, V lost 2 bases, and 4 bases had no gene match. The germline gives CDR1 WNHNN, CDR2 SYGVQD (reference sequence). The CDR3 extends over 16 amino acids.

The chain combines TRBV5-1 with TRBJ1-4; TRBD1 matches 8 bases. V lost 7 bases to trimming and J lost 7 bases; unmatched junction nucleotides: 15. The CDR3 has 16 amino acids. Germline V gene lookup returns CDR1 SGHRS and CDR2 YFSETQ. In DNA form, the CDR3 reads TGCGCCAGCGCACCAGGGGGAGGACAGGGTCCTGAAAAACTGTTTTTT. The encoded protein is CASAPGGGQGPEKLFF.